The entry below describes one T cell receptor (beta chain). The sample originates from a study of shared clonotypes between healthy human individuals. Overall study: Each donor contributed plates that comprised three CD4 naive, three CD4 memory, two CD8 naive and one CD8 memory.

Naive CD8 cells lacked CD45RO and underwent positive selection for CCR7, leaving out terminally differentiated effector memory CD45RA+ cells. Deep-level assay runs were performed. Only in-frame clones appear in the TCRdb table, and some are missing; sequencing was by immunoSEQ multiplex PCR. The sample yields about 590,000 clones, nearly 97% seen once. Material: naive CD8+ T cells sorted from blood. The receptor comes from a woman aged 25 to 39 in good health.

In DNA form, the CDR3 reads TGCGCCAGCAGCTTGGATTCTGGGGGTGAAGAAGGGTACGAGCAGTACTTC. The encoded protein is CASSLDSGGEEGYEQYF. The rearrangement uses TRBV5-1 and TRBJ2-7; D tentatively fits TRBD1 or TRBD2 (5 bases each). Germline V gene lookup returns CDR1 SGHRS and CDR2 YFSETQ. V gave up 0 bases and J gave up 4 bases, with 20 bases separating them. This CDR3 is built from 17 residues.